This T cell receptor (beta chain) was sequenced in a study of cytomegalovirus exposure and HLA in healthy donors. Study details: Early on, a data release was issued that held about 85 million unique TCRs from HLA-typed donors.

Study results and caveats: Cytomegalovirus-associated status was assigned to 150 or so TCR beta chains. Many donors shared some public TCRs, even though most TCR sequences were rare.

PCR employed 60 Vbeta and 13 Jbeta primers. Per the authors' pipeline: Counted up in a later analysis, unique TCR beta chains came to about 80 million, with around 10 million shared. TCRdb's copy holds only in-frame clones and misses some; the assay was immunoSEQ multiplex PCR. The V and J calls and clone size were taken over from that table, and D and trimming were inferred from the DNA. In total, the table holds some 130,000 clones. With regard to this clone: Its antigen is still unknown.

This CDR3 comprises 13 residues. V shed 2 bases and J shed 7 bases, with 11 bases lying between them. The germline V gene has CDR1 MDHEN and CDR2 SYDVKM. Sequencing used PBMCs. This TCR came from a man aged 18 to 30 in good health and CMV-seronegative. J is TRBJ1-2 and V is TRBV28; D remains unclear. The CDR3 protein is CASSLLLESGYTF. CDR3 sequence (DNA): TGTGCCAGCAGTTTACTCCTCGAGTCTGGCTACACCTTC.